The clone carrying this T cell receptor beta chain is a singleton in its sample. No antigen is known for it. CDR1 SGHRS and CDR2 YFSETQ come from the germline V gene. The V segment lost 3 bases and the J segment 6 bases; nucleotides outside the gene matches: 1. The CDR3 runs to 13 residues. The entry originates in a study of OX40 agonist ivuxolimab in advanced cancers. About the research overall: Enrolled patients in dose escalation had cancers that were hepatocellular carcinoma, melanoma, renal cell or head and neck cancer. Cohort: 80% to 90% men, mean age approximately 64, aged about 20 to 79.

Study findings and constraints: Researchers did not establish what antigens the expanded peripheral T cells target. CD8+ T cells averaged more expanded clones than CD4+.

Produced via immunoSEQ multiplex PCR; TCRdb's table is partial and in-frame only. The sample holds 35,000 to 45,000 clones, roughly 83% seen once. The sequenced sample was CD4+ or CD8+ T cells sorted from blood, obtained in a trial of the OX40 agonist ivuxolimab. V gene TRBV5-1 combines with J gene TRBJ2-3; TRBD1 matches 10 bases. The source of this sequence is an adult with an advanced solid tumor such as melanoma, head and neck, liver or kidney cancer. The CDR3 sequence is CASSWTGGDTQYF. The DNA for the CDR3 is TGCGCCAGCAGCTGGACAGGGGGGGATACGCAGTATTTT. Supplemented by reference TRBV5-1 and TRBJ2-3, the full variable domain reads KAGVTQTPRYLIKTRGQQVTLSCSPISGHRSVSWYQQTPGQGLQFLFEYFSETQRNKGNFPGRFSGRQFSNSRSEMNVSTLELGDSALYLCASSWTGGDTQYFGPGTRLTVL.